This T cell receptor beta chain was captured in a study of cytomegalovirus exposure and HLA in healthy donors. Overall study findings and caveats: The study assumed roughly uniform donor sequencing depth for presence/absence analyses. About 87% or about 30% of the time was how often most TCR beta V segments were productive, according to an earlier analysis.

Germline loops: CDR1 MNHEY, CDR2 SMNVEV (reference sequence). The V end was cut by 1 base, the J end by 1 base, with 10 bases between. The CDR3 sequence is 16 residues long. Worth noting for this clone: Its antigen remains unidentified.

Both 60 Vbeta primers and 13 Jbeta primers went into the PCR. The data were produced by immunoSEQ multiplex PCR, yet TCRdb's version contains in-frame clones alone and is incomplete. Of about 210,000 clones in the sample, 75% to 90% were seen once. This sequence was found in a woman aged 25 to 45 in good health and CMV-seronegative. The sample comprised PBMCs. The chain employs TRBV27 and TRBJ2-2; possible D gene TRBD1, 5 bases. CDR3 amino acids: CASSLLSRENTGELFF. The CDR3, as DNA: TGTGCCAGCAGTTTATTGAGCAGGGAGAACACCGGGGAGCTGTTTTTT.